This T cell receptor beta chain was sequenced for a study of early stage breast cancer tumors (dated by TCRdb to 2017 to 2019). With regard to the full study: Of the roughly 15 invasive breast tumors, about a dozen were found to be estrogen receptor-positive, progesterone receptor-positive and HER2-negative. On average, each sample got 7.5 to 10-fold read coverage. Across all samples, over 2,000,000 templates representing 1,097,674 unique clonotypes were detected. About 70% of the 12 ER+/PR+/HER2- tumors were invasive ductal carcinomas, while the other four were invasive lobular carcinomas. Results and caveats for the whole study, not just this receptor: Compared with adjacent normal breast tissue, tumors had higher clonality and roughly 2.5-fold greater T cell density. Sequencing bulk genomic DNA from unsorted cells could not capture chain pairing or functional markers like CD4, CD8 and FOXP3. The small cohort size prevented analysis by tumor subtype. Enriched TCRB sequences shared across patients were mostly commonly generated sequences, unlikely to play an important role in the tumor microenvironment. Repertoires from blood resembled normal breast more closely than tumor, and using blood as a reference for each tissue separated tumor from normal in 14 of 16 patients.

Each sample was amplified as two independent genomic DNA replicates: approximately 0.5 ug for blood and roughly 1.5 ug for tumor or normal breast. TCRB sequencing of genomic DNA was carried out with the ImmunoSeq Intro kit according to the manufacturer's instructions. Multiplex PCR ran roughly 34 cycles with proprietary primers and spike-in control sequences for absolute quantification. An 87-bp fragment spanning the CDR3 and flanking V and J genes was sequenced with single-end 150-bp reads. Each lane of an Illumina MiSeq running version 3.0 chemistry carried seven multiplexed samples, with two replicates apiece. The authors' pipeline ran thus. The vendor's proprietary pipeline handled the raw data processing, merging both replicates into a single result for each sample. Productive rearrangements sharing the V-gene family, CDR3 amino acid sequence and J-gene segment were defined as clonotypes. To compute clonality, the normalized Shannon entropy (Pielou evenness) of TCRB abundances was subtracted from 1. To estimate T cell density, the total number of templates was divided by the input cell count, which was inferred from how much DNA went in. Recon, run with its default parameters, was used to estimate overall repertoire diversity and clonality. Clonotypes with over 0.1% abundance in tumor and at least 32-fold higher abundance in tumor than in normal breast were defined as tumor-enriched. The table comes from immuneACCESS by way of TCRdb, which keeps in-frame sequences with V and J called. Part of the clones is missing from these tables; in studies checked, under half for an unresolved V gene and the rest for unknown reasons. The V and J calls and clone size are taken from that table; D and trimming were inferred from the DNA. Here the sample has fewer than 25,000 clones; roughly 64% occur a single time. Of the sample, just under 10% falls within the top ten clones.

This clone has a single count. Its antigen is unknown. Per-base qualities were not stored, and no clone one base away is much larger. About 19-50 mg of tumor tissue was diced and typically yielded more than 2.5 ug of DNA. The study profiled bulk TCR beta-chain repertoires in matched peripheral blood, tumor and adjacent normal breast tissue taken from about 16 patients with early-stage breast cancer. After resection, tumor tissue identified by eye was cut out and put into prechilled RNAlater. Tumor tissue (about 18-50 mg) was diced and homogenized in RLTplus buffer with beta-mercaptoethanol and antifoaming agent using a TissueLyser II. The Qiagen AllPrep DNA/RNA Mini kit was used for genomic DNA extraction. The CDR3 spans 14 residues, from the cysteine through the phenylalanine. Left in the record is the CDR3 DNA by itself, 42 bases read in frame from the first base. Trimmed from V: 3 bases; trimmed from J: 3 bases; junction bases lacking a gene match: 4. The germline V gene yields SGHTA for CDR1 and FQGNSA for CDR2.

Sequencing used breast tumor tissue. This TCR derives from a person in their sixties or seventies with breast cancer. The chain uses TRBV7-2 and TRBJ2-5; TRBD2 fits 7 bases in the junction. The nucleotides read TGTGCCAGCAGCTTGGGACTACACGAAGAGACCCAGTACTTC. This yields the protein CASSLGLHEETQYF.